The clone carrying this T cell receptor (beta chain) was observed once. The antigen is not known. TCRdb's table, derived via immunoSEQ multiplex PCR, lists solely in-frame clones and lacks some. This sample has 40,000 to 45,000 clones; around 89% occur once, and the top ten carry roughly 0.25%. These data are taken from a study of siplizumab effects on memory and regulatory T cells. Points from the study as a whole: In controls, 26.9% of mappable alloreactive CD4+ clones were Treg-derived on average, versus approximately 70% with siplizumab. Sequences that were alloreactive and traceable to unstimulated CD4+ memory cells were significantly reduced by siplizumab. Naive T cells appeared more varied than memory cells and looked like key alloresponse contributors.

The CDR3 covers 13 residues. The J segment lost 6 bases and the V segment lost 3 bases, leaving 5 bases of the junction unmatched. Germline V gene sequence: CDR1 KGHSH, CDR2 LQKENI. Across a few donor pairs, the naive, memory, effector memory and TEMRA subsets were sequenced without stimulation. The V gene is TRBV18, the J gene TRBJ2-7, with TRBD2 matching over 7 bases. The sequencing input was naive CD4+ T cells sorted from blood. The source of this sequence is a human donor in good health. The CDR3 bases are TGTGCCAGCTCACCGGGAGGGGCCCTCGAGCAGTACTTC. This sequence encodes CASSPGGALEQYF.